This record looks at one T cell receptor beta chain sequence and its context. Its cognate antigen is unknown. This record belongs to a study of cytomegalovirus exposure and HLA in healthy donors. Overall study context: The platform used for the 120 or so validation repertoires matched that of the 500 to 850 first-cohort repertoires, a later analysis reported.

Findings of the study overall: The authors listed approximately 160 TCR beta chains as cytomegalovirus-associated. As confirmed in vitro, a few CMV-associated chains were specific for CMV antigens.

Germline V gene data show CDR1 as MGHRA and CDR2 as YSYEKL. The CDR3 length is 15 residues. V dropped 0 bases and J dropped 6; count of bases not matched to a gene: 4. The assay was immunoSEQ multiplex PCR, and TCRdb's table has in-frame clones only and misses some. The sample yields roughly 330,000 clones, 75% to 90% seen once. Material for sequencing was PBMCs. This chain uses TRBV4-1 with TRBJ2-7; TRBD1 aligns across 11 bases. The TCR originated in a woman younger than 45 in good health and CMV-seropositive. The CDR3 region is CASSQEPGTGGEQYF. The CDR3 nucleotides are TGCGCCAGCAGCCAAGAACCCGGGACAGGGGGCGAGCAGTACTTC.